This T cell receptor (beta chain) was found in a study of CD8 T cells in Susac syndrome. Sequencing of TCR beta was undertaken in CD8+ and CD4+ T cells derived from blood. This CDR3 spans 13 amino acids. Trimming took 4 bases from V and 8 from J; bases not matched to a gene: 4. CDR1 and CDR2 (germline): DFQATT, SNEGSKA (reference sequence). Random hexamers were used to reverse transcribe an amount of 0.5 to 1 ug RNA. One entry per CDR3 protein, called by TCRdb with MiXCR from the immunoSEQ multiplex PCR reads. The table includes about 140,000 distinct CDR3 sequences, roughly 95% detected once. The V call is TRBV20-1, the J call TRBJ2-1; 11 nucleotides match TRBD2. The specimen was CD4+ T cells from PBMCs. The source of this sequence is a human donor in good health. CDR3 DNA sequence: TGCAGTGCTAATAAGGGACTAGCGGATGAGCAGTTCTTC. This sequence encodes CSANKGLADEQFF.